One and the same sample provided the 24 T cell receptor beta chains below, sequenced in a study of somatic mutations in cytotoxic T cells in rheumatoid arthritis. Produced via immunoSEQ multiplex PCR; TCRdb's table is partial and in-frame only. The sample holds more than 15,000 clones; more than 60% are singletons and the top ten take 21%. Specimen: CD8+ T cells sorted from blood. The receptors stem from a woman aged 55-70 years in good health.

The chain uses TRBV2 and TRBJ1-2; D possibly corresponds to TRBD1 (5 bases). CDR3 length: 14 residues. V was trimmed by 7 bases and J by 4 bases, leaving 16 bases between them. The germline V gene encodes CDR1 SNHLY and CDR2 FYNNEI. CDR3 residues: CASIPPEGVYGYTF. CDR3 DNA: TGTGCCAGCATTCCACCGGAAGGGGTCTATGGCTACACCTTC.

This sequence joins TRBV30 and TRBJ2-7, with TRBD1 matching over 7 bases. Per the germline V gene, CDR1 is GTSNPN and CDR2 is SVGIG (reference sequence). This CDR3 has 15 amino acids. V was clipped by 0 bases and J by 2 bases; unmatched bases: 7. The CDR3 loop is CAWSVADRVAYEQYF. The CDR3 DNA is TGTGCCTGGAGTGTAGCCGACAGGGTAGCCTACGAGCAGTACTTC.

This clone was detected only a few times. One junction end disagrees with the germline gene, perhaps due to a read error. Here the CDR3 reads CASSYSDGYGYTF. The CDR3 DNA is TGTGCCAGCAGTTACTCGGACGGCTATGGCTACACCTTC. V and J are TRBV6-4 and TRBJ1-2; D call uncertain. Germline assignment: CDR1 MRHNA and CDR2 SNTAGT. This CDR3 region has 13 residues.

In this sample, this clone turned up once. The V and J genes are TRBV19 and TRBJ1-1; possible D gene TRBD1, 5 bases. Germline V gene data show CDR1 as LNHDA and CDR2 as SQIVND (reference sequence). The CDR3 length is 15 residues. V was pared by 3 bases and J by 2 bases, with 13 bases between. CDR3 sequence reads: CASSMPGTVNTEAFF. As DNA, the CDR3 is TGTGCCAGTAGTATGCCCGGGACGGTTAACACTGAAGCTTTCTTT.

This chain joins TRBV2 and TRBJ2-7, with 7 nucleotides matching TRBD1. Trimming removed 7 bases from V and 2 bases from J; junction bases left unmatched: 8. The CDR3 sequence is 14 residues long. Germline-derived CDR1 and CDR2 are SNHLY and FYNNEI. The DNA of the CDR3 is TGTGCCAGCACCAAGGGGGCAGGAGCCTACGAGCAGTACTTC. This gives the protein CASTKGAGAYEQYF.

The rearrangement joins TRBV6-6 to TRBJ1-1; no clear D gene. Germline-derived CDR1 and CDR2 are MNHNY and SVGAGI (reference sequence). Trimming stripped 7 bases from V and 4 bases from J, with 13 bases between. The CDR3 is made up of 13 amino acids. The CDR3 DNA sequence: TGTGCCAGCACCCCGGGGTTACGCACTGAAGCTTTCTTT. It specifies CASTPGLRTEAFF.

The chain employs TRBV11-2 and TRBJ2-7; 7 bases map to TRBD1. This CDR3 region has 13 residues. J was trimmed by 2 bases and V by 6 bases; bases with no gene match: 4. Germline V gene sequence: CDR1 SGHAT, CDR2 FQNNGV. CDR3 bases: TGTGCCAGCAGTTCCGACAGGGCCTACGAGCAGTACTTC. Protein product: CASSSDRAYEQYF.

V gene TRBV2 combines with J gene TRBJ2-7; TRBD1 agrees at 10 bases. V was pared by 7 bases and J by 4 bases, with 4 bases of the junction left unmatched. CDR3 size: 13 residues. Germline CDR1 SNHLY, CDR2 FYNNEI. The CDR3 nucleotides read TGTGCCAGCAAGGGACAGGGGCTTTACGAGCAGTACTTC. As protein: CASKGQGLYEQYF.

The chain joins TRBV14 to TRBJ2-2; D is perhaps TRBD1 or TRBD2 (5 bases each). V lost 8 bases and J 7 bases, leaving 17 bases between the germline ends. The CDR3 totals 14 residues. CDR1 and CDR2 from the germline V gene are SGHDN and FVKESK. CDR3 sequence (DNA): TGTGCCAGCGGATCCCGGGACGGAAGCGGGGAGCTGTTTTTT. This gives the protein CASGSRDGSGELFF.

The sample holds a few counts of this clone. V and J are TRBV4-1 and TRBJ1-1, with TRBD1 matching 7 bases. V lost 4 bases and J lost 0; bases outside the gene matches: 8. The CDR3 is 16 residues long. The germline CDR1 and CDR2 sequences are MGHRA and YSYEKL. CDR3 in DNA: TGCGCCAGCAGCCGCCGACAGGGATCCATGAACACTGAAGCTTTCTTT. Protein: CASSRRQGSMNTEAFF.

This sequence joins TRBV19 and TRBJ1-2; D is ambiguous. This CDR3 region has 15 residues. Germline V lookup: CDR1 LNHDA, CDR2 SQIVND (reference sequence). The germline V and J ends were trimmed by 8 bases and 0 bases, with 16 bases remaining between them. In DNA form, the CDR3 reads TGTGCCAGTCTCTCGAGACACGTATCTAACTATGGCTACACCTTC. It translates to CASLSRHVSNYGYTF.

The gene calls are TRBV11-2 and TRBJ1-1; 7 nucleotides align to TRBD1. The V gene's germline CDR1 is SGHAT and CDR2 FQNNGV. This CDR3 is 17 amino acids long. J was trimmed by 0 bases and V by 5 bases; bases with no gene match: 12. The CDR3 DNA reads TGTGCCAGCAGCCCCACTCGGGACAGAGACATGAACACTGAAGCTTTCTTT. Encoded protein: CASSPTRDRDMNTEAFF. Drawing the rest from reference TRBV11-2 and TRBJ1-1, the complete variable domain is EAGVAQSPRYKIIEKRQSVAFWCNPISGHATLYWYQQILGQGPKLLIQFQNNGVVDDSQLPKDRFSAERLKGVDSTLKIQPAKLEDSAVYLCASSPTRDRDMNTEAFFGQGTRLTVV.

The chain has TRBV7-9 and TRBJ2-7, with 9 bases aligning to TRBD2. V gave up 4 bases and J gave up 0 bases; unmatched junction bases: 7. The CDR3 spans 16 residues. The germline V gene encodes CDR1 SEHNR and CDR2 FQNEAQ (reference sequence). This CDR3 is CASSSLSGSSSYEQYF. Written as DNA, the CDR3 is TGTGCCAGCAGCTCCCTTAGCGGGAGTAGCTCCTACGAGCAGTACTTC.

This chain links TRBV7-9 with TRBJ1-1; D is unclear. Germline CDR1 reads SEHNR; CDR2 reads FQNEAQ (reference sequence). This CDR3 region has 14 residues. V was pared by 5 bases and J by 2 bases, with 12 bases between. The CDR3 is CASSHPNFNTEAFF. The CDR3 nucleotides are TGTGCCAGCAGCCACCCCAACTTCAACACTGAAGCTTTCTTT.

V is TRBV5-1 and J is TRBJ1-4; 7 nucleotides agree with TRBD1. CDR3 size: 14 residues. Germline V gives CDR1 SGHRS, CDR2 YFSETQ. The ends lost 2 bases at V and 5 bases at J; junction bases unmatched: 3. In DNA form, the CDR3 reads TGCGCCAGCAGCTTTAGGGGGCTGAATGAAAAACTGTTTTTT. It yields the protein CASSFRGLNEKLFF.

The V gene is TRBV6-6, the J gene TRBJ1-1, with D possibly being TRBD1 (6 bases). Per germline, CDR1 MNHNY and CDR2 SVGAGI (reference sequence). The CDR3 has 13 residues. V lost 1 base and J lost 4, with 7 bases in between. The DNA for the CDR3 is TGTGCCAGCAGTTACTTGGGGGCCACTGAAGCTTTCTTT. Protein: CASSYLGATEAFF.

The chain recombines TRBV6-4 with TRBJ1-2; weak D call: TRBD1 (5 bases). Per the germline V gene, CDR1 is MRHNA and CDR2 is SNTAGT. The ends were cut back, 6 bases at V and 6 bases at J, with 14 bases in the middle. This CDR3 spans 13 amino acids. The CDR3 nucleotides read TGTGCCAGCAGGGACGGGACTGTGGATGGCTACACCTTC. Translated, it gives CASRDGTVDGYTF.

J is TRBJ2-1 and V is TRBV18; 11 nucleotides line up with TRBD1. The CDR3 sequence is 15 residues long. The trim removed 6 bases at V and 6 bases at J, leaving 7 bases unmatched. Germline V gene sequence: CDR1 KGHSH, CDR2 LQKENI. The CDR3 bases are TGTGCCAGCTCCCCCCGGGACAGGGGGGGCAATGAGCAGTTCTTC. Amino acid sequence: CASSPRDRGGNEQFF.

The J gene is TRBJ2-1, the V gene TRBV7-6; possibly TRBD2 for D (6 bases). The CDR3 totals 12 residues. The V gene lost 6 bases and the J gene lost 6 bases, with 9 bases spanning the gap. Germline assignment: CDR1 SGHVS and CDR2 FNYEAQ. The CDR3 loop is CASSQTSNEQFF. In DNA form, the CDR3 reads TGTGCCAGCAGTCAGACTAGCAATGAGCAGTTCTTC.

The chain carries TRBV6-4 and TRBJ2-1, with TRBD2 matching 11 bases. The CDR3 covers 15 residues. Germline lookup yields CDR1 MRHNA and CDR2 SNTAGT. V shed 4 bases and J 8 bases; nucleotides not matched to a gene: 7. The CDR3 spells CASSVELAGEYEQFF. CDR3 coding DNA: TGTGCCAGCAGTGTTGAACTAGCGGGAGAGTATGAGCAGTTCTTC.

CDR3 DNA: TGTGCCTGGAGTTTCTCCTTGATAGGACAGAATGAGCAGTTCTTC. Translating gives CAWSFSLIGQNEQFF. This chain joins TRBV30 and TRBJ2-1; TRBD1 is a possible D gene (6 bases). The CDR3 is 15 residues long. Germline CDR1 GTSNPN, CDR2 SVGIG (reference sequence). The V gene lost 2 bases and the J gene lost 7 bases, with 18 bases spanning the gap.

The CDR3 sequence: CASRLRGGQRQSYEQYF. Here the CDR3 DNA reads TGTGCAAGTCGCTTAAGAGGTGGCCAGCGGCAGTCCTACGAGCAGTACTTC. The chain couples TRBV12-2 to TRBJ2-7; the table's TRBD2 call for D was not verified on the DNA. TRBV12-2 is assigned pseudogene status. The CDR3 loop spans 17 amino acids.

The rearrangement links TRBV4-1 to TRBJ2-3; D perhaps matches TRBD2 (5 bases). The germline gives CDR1 MGHRA, CDR2 YSYEKL. This CDR3 is built from 15 residues. V dropped 2 bases and J dropped 4 bases, with 13 bases sitting between them. CDR3 sequence reads: CASSQRTDPADTQYF. The CDR3, as DNA: TGCGCCAGCAGCCAAAGGACTGACCCGGCAGATACGCAGTATTTT.

The CDR3 DNA is TGTGCCAGCGGGCAGCCTTCCTACGAGCAGTACTTC. This translates into CASGQPSYEQYF. The rearrangement uses TRBV7-9 and TRBJ2-7, with D unclear. The V end was cut by 8 bases, the J end by 1 base, with 9 bases between. Per germline, CDR1 SEHNR and CDR2 FQNEAQ (reference sequence). The CDR3 runs to 12 residues.